The subject of this entry is one TCR beta chain. No cognate antigen has been identified for it. No much larger clone exists at a distance of one base, and base qualities are not known. This sample is drawn from a study of shared T cell receptors in the human thymus (TCRdb year 2021). About the study as a whole: The study examined how self-reactive, shared T-cell receptor alpha chains are generated in the human thymus.

The protocol used for the library was the immunoSEQ multiplex PCR assay. TCRdb stores this immuneACCESS table with in-frame sequences only. Part of the clones is absent; in the studies checked, under half of the shortfall reflects unresolved V genes, and no reason is known for the rest. This sample lists 630,000 or so clones; about 89% were detected once. The ten largest clones capture just under 0.0095% of the sample. Separately, the same data were catalogued under a study of human thymus T cells. As noted in the second study: The donors were immunologically healthy infants in Finland who had open corrective cardiac surgery for congenital heart defects. Thymus tissue was obtained as surgical resects removed during corrective cardiac surgery. Usage of V and J gene segments appeared to be biased in both the thymic and the peripheral blood repertoires. Highly overlapping thymic TCR repertoires among unrelated individuals were reported in the related research. The study characterized TCR alpha and beta repertoires from fewer than 10 infant thymus samples and a few related peripheral blood samples. Donor ages ranged from about 6 to 244 days, and the cohort comprised six or seven male and a couple of female infants. After being mechanically released from the tissue, thymocytes were kept at -70 degrees C in pellets of 10-30 million cells. Genomic DNA was extracted from frozen cell pellets with a QIAsymphony instrument. The immunoSEQ multiplex PCR assay was used to amplify the TCRB and TCRAD loci from a standardized quantity of quality-controlled genomic DNA. Amplicons spanned the V(D)J region at a length sufficient to cover the CDR3 and identify V and J genes. The commercial immunoSEQ service was used to sequence amplicons on an Illumina platform. Primer bias and sequencing errors were corrected using previously described methods, and TCRAD and TCRB definitions followed the IMGT database. The repertoires were analysed using immunoSEQ Analyzer 3.0 and VDJTools for basic statistics, V/J segment usage, diversity estimates, rarefaction and pairwise overlap. Chao1, ChaoE, Efron-Thisted, Shannon and inverse Simpson indices were used to estimate diversity, which was also estimated on datasets down-sampled to the smallest sample. Repertoire overlap was assessed by strict matching of CDR3 nucleotide sequence, V gene and J gene, and clustering was done by Jaccard-based multidimensional scaling. On average, thymus samples gave about 750,000 unique TCRB clonotypes, whereas blood samples gave roughly 86,000.

Specimen: thymocytes. The sequence was obtained from a boy in the first two years of life with a congenital heart defect. Donor details come from another sample of the same person, matched by shared clones.

The CDR3: CASSQDQPLTRGRNEQFF. The DNA sequence is as follows: TGTGCCAGCAGCCAAGATCAACCCCTAACGCGGGGCCGGAATGAGCAGTTCTTC. The sequence is built from TRBV4-2 and TRBJ2-1; the D gene is possibly TRBD2, with 6 bases matching. V and J are truncated by 0 bases and 7 bases respectively, leaving an intervening sequence of 22 bases. The germline V gene gives CDR1 as LGHNA and CDR2 as YNFKEQ. The CDR3 holds 18 amino acids from the cysteine to the phenylalanine. Only the CDR3 region is kept as DNA, spanning 54 bases read in frame from base 1.